This entry features one T cell receptor (beta chain) sequence. Its cognate antigen is unknown. This record belongs to a study of cytomegalovirus exposure and HLA in healthy donors. Study findings and constraints: Whilst most TCR sequences proved rare, a subset of public TCRs occurred across many donors.

This table comes from immunoSEQ multiplex PCR, and its TCRdb copy is limited to in-frame clones, with some not included. The table shows roughly 300,000 clones, with roughly 90% occurring only once. CDR1 and CDR2 (germline): GTSNPN, SVGIG (reference sequence). The CDR3 has 12 residues. V shed 0 bases and J shed 4 bases, with 5 bases lying between them. This rearrangement joins TRBV30 to TRBJ2-3; no clear D gene. The sequencing input was PBMCs. The sequence was obtained from a woman younger than 45 in good health and CMV-seropositive. For the CDR3, the DNA is TGTGCCTGGAGTGTCGCGCCAGATACGCAGTATTTT. Protein product: CAWSVAPDTQYF.